This T cell receptor (beta chain) emerged from a study of blood T cell repertoires in COVID-19. Turning to the study itself: Some COVID-19 samples were acute and others convalescent; all came from the United States, Italy and Spain. T cells, B-cell-depleted T cells, or PBMCs supplied cDNA or gDNA.

Per the original data handling: Reference gene primer amplification gave estimated nucleated cell counts. Profiled with immunoSEQ multiplex PCR; TCRdb holds only in-frame clones, not every one. V, J and clone size derive from that table, while D and trimming were established from the DNA sequence. The sample includes about 90,000 clones, just over 90% of them seen just once. CDR3 length: 16 residues. CDR1 is MNHEY and CDR2 is SVGAGI in the germline V gene. V shed 4 bases, J shed 5 bases, and the junction held 12 bases outside the gene matches. This chain connects TRBV6-5 to TRBJ2-7; TRBD1 matches at 9 bases. Material: peripheral blood. This TCR derives from a man aged 50 to 59 with acute or convalescent COVID-19. In DNA, the CDR3 is TGTGCCAGCAGTTCCTTCATTGGGACAGGGAGCAACGAGCAGTACTTC. This translates into CASSSFIGTGSNEQYF.